The T cell receptor (beta chain) described here comes from a study of blood T cell repertoires in COVID-19. Study-level information: Specimens from acute and convalescent COVID-19 originated in the United States, Italy and Spain. In each case, the material was cDNA or gDNA derived from T cells, B-cell-depleted T cells, or PBMCs.

This clone was counted only a few times. In the authors' methods: Amplification from reference gene primers served as the basis for estimated nucleated cell counts. Clones were sequenced by immunoSEQ multiplex PCR, and TCRdb holds only the in-frame ones, with some missing. V and J calls and clone size are as listed in that table; D and trimming were resolved from the DNA. In the table there are 130,000 to 150,000 clones, over 75% of which are singletons. Germline V CDR1 and CDR2: SGHVS, FQNEAQ. The CDR3 length is 12 residues. The V end lost 2 bases, the J end lost 7 bases, and 9 bases lay between the germline ends.

This sequence joins TRBV7-8 and TRBJ2-7, with no clear D. Sequencing was carried out using peripheral blood. This receptor was identified in a man aged 70-80 years with acute or convalescent COVID-19. CDR3 nucleotide sequence: TGTGCCAGCAGCTTATCGCGGCTTGAGCAGTACTTC. Its translation: CASSLSRLEQYF.